Presented here are 24 T cell receptor beta chains from one specimen sequenced in a study of blood T cell repertoires in COVID-19. The assay was immunoSEQ multiplex PCR, and TCRdb's table has in-frame clones only and misses some. The sample has 120,000 or so clones, nearly 80% seen once. Input material: peripheral blood. The origin of the receptors is a woman older than 75 with active or convalescent COVID-19.

V gene TRBV11-3 combines with J gene TRBJ2-1, with 10 bases matching TRBD2. There are 17 residues in the CDR3. With V trimmed by 5 bases and J by 1 base, 8 bases remained unmatched. In germline, CDR1 is SGHNT, CDR2 YENEEA. This CDR3 reads CASSPAPAGGSYNEQFF. CDR3 DNA sequence: TGTGCCAGCAGCCCCGCTCCAGCGGGAGGGTCCTACAATGAGCAGTTCTTC.

DNA for the CDR3: TGTGCCAGCTCACCAGGACAGTACAATGAGCAGTTCTTC. It specifies CASSPGQYNEQFF. The rearrangement links TRBV18 to TRBJ2-1, with D possibly matching TRBD1 (6 bases). This CDR3 has 13 residues. CDR1 KGHSH and CDR2 LQKENI come from the germline V gene. Trimming cost V 2 bases and J 4 bases, with 6 bases left between them.

CDR3 amino acids: CASSPPGATNEKLFF. CDR3 sequence (DNA): TGTGCCAGCAGTCCTCCGGGTGCAACTAATGAAAAACTGTTTTTT. The V and J genes are TRBV28 and TRBJ1-4; D not resolved. CDR3 length: 15 residues. Per the germline V gene, CDR1 is MDHEN and CDR2 is SYDVKM. V shed 5 bases and J shed 0 bases, with 10 bases lying between them.

This clone was detected only a few times. The rearrangement joins TRBV5-8 to TRBJ1-5; TRBD1 agrees at 7 bases. Germline CDR1 is SGHTS and CDR2 is YDEGEE. Trimming cost V 2 bases and J 6 bases; bases outside gene matches: 8. The CDR3 runs 15 residues. This CDR3 reads CASSLQGYSGQPQHF. In nucleotides, the CDR3 is TGTGCCAGCAGCTTACAGGGGTATTCAGGTCAGCCCCAGCATTTT.

The V gene is TRBV3-1 (or the pseudogene TRBV3-2), the J gene TRBJ2-1, with 7 positions matching TRBD2. The V gene end was trimmed by 3 bases and the J gene end by 6 bases; junction bases not matched to a gene: 5. Germline CDR1 reads LGHDT; CDR2 reads YNNKEL (reference sequence). This CDR3 spans 14 amino acids. The CDR3 DNA reads as TGTGCCAGCAGCCATTGGGGGAGGGTCAATGAGCAGTTCTTC. It specifies CASSHWGRVNEQFF.

This chain links TRBV4-2 with TRBJ2-2; D unclear. Germline CDR1 LGHNA, CDR2 YNFKEQ. With 0 bases removed from V and 5 bases from J, the gap between germline ends came to 10 bases. The CDR3 is 15 residues long. This chain's CDR3 is CASSQDTAKTGELFF. The CDR3 DNA is TGTGCCAGCAGCCAAGATACCGCTAAGACCGGGGAGCTGTTTTTT.

The chain employs TRBV28 and TRBJ1-2; no clear D gene. V gave up 2 bases and J gave up 2 bases, with 12 bases separating them. Germline CDR1 MDHEN, CDR2 SYDVKM. The CDR3 loop spans 15 amino acids. Here the CDR3 DNA reads TGTGCCAGCAGTTTAATCCAGGAATTCAACTATGGCTACACCTTC. Its protein is CASSLIQEFNYGYTF.

This clone was counted only a few times. The chain has TRBV15 and TRBJ2-7; 13 bases agree with TRBD2. Germline assignment: CDR1 LNHNV and CDR2 YYDKDF (reference sequence). Losses at the gene ends were 4 bases for V and 6 bases for J; bases not matched to a gene: 9. The length of the CDR3 is 16 residues. CDR3: CATSTRTSGRAPEQYF. The CDR3 DNA reads TGTGCCACCAGCACCCGGACTAGCGGGAGAGCCCCCGAGCAGTACTTC.

The chain employs TRBV4-1 and TRBJ1-1, with D uncertain. The V and J ends lost 1 base and 8 bases respectively, with 5 bases between them. Germline V gene lookup returns CDR1 MGHRA and CDR2 YSYEKL. This CDR3 region has 11 residues. The CDR3 DNA sequence: TGCGCCAGCAGCCAAGGCAGGGAAGCTTTCTTT. It translates to CASSQGREAFF.

The chain couples TRBV11-3 to TRBJ2-7, with 8 bases matching TRBD2. From germline, CDR1 is SGHNT and CDR2 YENEEA. This CDR3 has 14 amino acids. V gave up 4 bases and J gave up 0 bases; unmatched junction bases: 2. The CDR3 here is CASSSGGSSYEQYF. In DNA form, the CDR3 reads TGTGCCAGCAGCTCGGGGGGGTCCTCCTACGAGCAGTACTTC.

The chain links TRBV30 to TRBJ1-6; D is unresolved. V dropped 3 bases and J dropped 7 bases, with 10 bases sitting between them. CDR3 size: 13 residues. The germline CDR1 and CDR2 sequences are GTSNPN and SVGIG (reference sequence). The CDR3 nucleotides read TGTGCCTGGAGGGCAGGATGGAATTCACCCCTCCACTTT. Residues: CAWRAGWNSPLHF.

J is TRBJ2-2 and V is TRBV5-4, with 7 positions matching TRBD2. The germline V gene has CDR1 SGHNT and CDR2 YYREEE (reference sequence). The CDR3 runs 14 residues. V lost 3 bases to trimming and J lost 3 bases; unmatched junction nucleotides: 2. The CDR3 is CASSWGGYTGELFF. CDR3 DNA: TGTGCCAGCAGCTGGGGGGGTTACACCGGGGAGCTGTTTTTT.

The CDR3 is CASVPSGSHEQYF. The CDR3 nucleotides read TGTGCCAGCGTTCCTAGCGGGAGTCACGAGCAGTACTTC. This chain connects TRBV7-9 to TRBJ2-7; TRBD2 aligns across 10 bases. Per the germline V gene, CDR1 is SEHNR and CDR2 is FQNEAQ (reference sequence). This CDR3 spans 13 amino acids. V gave up 8 bases and J gave up 5 bases; unmatched junction bases: 6.

This clone was seen repeatedly, ten times or more. The junction does not match germline at one end; this may be a read error. The V and J genes are TRBV28 and TRBJ2-4; possibly TRBD2 for D (6 bases). Looked up from germline, CDR1 is MDHEN and CDR2 is SYDVKM. The CDR3 contains 12 residues. The CDR3 region is CASRSARDSAHF. Here the CDR3 DNA reads TGTGCCAGCAGATCCGCCCGGGACTCCGCGCACTTC.

The J gene is TRBJ1-2, the V gene TRBV5-6; a possible D gene is TRBD1 (6 bases). Germline loops: CDR1 SGHDT, CDR2 YYEEEE. The CDR3 is 18 residues long. With 3 bases removed from V and 8 bases from J, the gap between germline ends came to 29 bases. The chain's CDR3 is CASSSFQGQWIDRQGYTF. CDR3 sequence (DNA): TGTGCCAGCAGCTCATTCCAAGGACAGTGGATAGATCGGCAAGGCTACACCTTC.

J is TRBJ2-1 and V is TRBV5-6; 8 bases map to TRBD2. The length of the CDR3 is 16 residues. From germline, CDR1 is SGHDT and CDR2 YYEEEE. With 0 bases clipped from V and 0 bases from J, the junction kept 2 bases outside the gene matches. DNA of the CDR3: TGTGCCAGCAGCTTGGTAGGGACTAGCTCCTACAATGAGCAGTTCTTC. Translating gives CASSLVGTSSYNEQFF.

The chain recombines TRBV29-1 with TRBJ2-5; 11 bases match TRBD1. Germline CDR1 is SQVTM and CDR2 is ANQGSEA. V shed 6 bases and J 4 bases; nucleotides not matched to a gene: 7. This CDR3 region has 14 residues. DNA for the CDR3: TGCAGCGTCGAGAAGGGACAGGGGGGAGAGACCCAGTACTTC. As protein: CSVEKGQGGETQYF. Complete variable domain (other parts from reference TRBV29-1 and TRBJ2-5): SAVISQKPSRDICQRGTSLTIQCQVDSQVTMMFWYRQQPGQSLTLIATANQGSEATYESGFVIDKFPISRPNLTFSTLTVSNMSPEDSSIYLCSVEKGQGGETQYFGPGTRLLVL.

The chain employs TRBV7-3 and TRBJ2-3; 10 bases fit TRBD1. The V segment lost 5 bases and the J segment 2 bases; nucleotides outside the gene matches: 4. The CDR3 length is 15 residues. CDR1 is SGHTA, CDR2 FQGTGA, per germline. CDR3 residues: CASSPGQGNTDTQYF. CDR3 sequence (DNA): TGTGCCAGCAGCCCGGGACAGGGGAACACAGATACGCAGTATTTT.

The chain joins TRBV19 to TRBJ2-7; 7 bases map to TRBD1. Germline CDR1 is LNHDA and CDR2 is SQIVND (reference sequence). The CDR3 is 15 amino acids. Losses at the gene ends were 6 bases for V and 3 bases for J; bases not matched to a gene: 11. The CDR3 DNA is TGTGCCAGTAGCCTGGGGCAGGGGGAAATCTACGAGCAGTACTTC. It specifies CASSLGQGEIYEQYF.

This clone was seen once. J is TRBJ2-2 and V is TRBV4-1; D remains unclear. Germline lookup yields CDR1 MGHRA and CDR2 YSYEKL. The CDR3 loop spans 15 amino acids. V was shortened by 1 base and J by 1 base, with 7 bases between the two germline ends. The CDR3 nucleotides read TGCGCCAGCAGCCAAGCGGTACTGAACACCGGGGAGCTGTTTTTT. Protein product: CASSQAVLNTGELFF.

The chain has TRBV5-1 and TRBJ2-1; 11 nucleotides agree with TRBD2. The J segment lost 4 bases and the V segment lost 0 bases, leaving 6 bases of the junction unmatched. The CDR3 is 17 residues long. From germline, CDR1 is SGHRS and CDR2 YFSETQ. This chain's CDR3 is CASSLVLGLAAYNEQFF. CDR3 DNA: TGCGCCAGCAGCTTGGTATTGGGACTAGCGGCGTACAATGAGCAGTTCTTC.

This chain connects TRBV10-3 to TRBJ1-1, with unresolved D. V was trimmed by 0 bases and J by 7 bases, leaving 15 bases between them. Germline lookup yields CDR1 ENHRY and CDR2 SYGVKD. This CDR3 comprises 15 residues. The CDR3 bases are TGTGCCATCAGTGAGTCCTCCGTCCGAGGTTATGAAGCTTTCTTT. Protein sequence: CAISESSVRGYEAFF.

The chain couples TRBV27 to TRBJ2-7, with TRBD1 as a possible D gene (5 bases). This CDR3 region has 15 residues. Germline V gene sequence: CDR1 MNHEY, CDR2 SMNVEV (reference sequence). The V and J ends lost 8 bases and 2 bases respectively, with 19 bases between them. DNA of the CDR3: TGTGCCAGCCACCATTTCAGGGTTGATACCTACGAGCAGTACTTC. Its protein product is CASHHFRVDTYEQYF.

The rearrangement joins TRBV20-1 to TRBJ1-1; D is uncertain. The V gene lost 5 bases and the J gene lost 9 bases, with 13 bases spanning the gap. The germline CDR1 and CDR2 sequences are DFQATT and SNEGSKA (reference sequence). The CDR3 runs 11 residues. In DNA form, the CDR3 reads TGCAGTGCTCTCCTATCAACTCAAGCTTTCTTT. This encodes CSALLSTQAFF.